This entry features one T cell receptor delta chain sequence. Its antigen has not been determined. TCRdb pairs this DNA with a much larger clone's protein that differs at residue 8, likely a read error; the protein shown was translated from the DNA. The germline V and J ends show losses of 2 bases and 4 bases respectively, and no gene match explains 34 bases of the junction. Including cysteine and phenylalanine, the CDR3 has 26 amino acids. Just the 78-base CDR3 DNA is kept, in frame starting at base 1. CDR1 and CDR2 are read off the germline V gene as TSWWSYY and QGS. The protocol used for the library was multiplex PCR. A 32-plex assay, with primers for all 8 TRDV and 4 TRDJ genes spanning the CDR3, was used to amplify the genomic DNA. A 12-nucleotide UMI was added during roughly 3 barcoding PCR cycles, followed by a second PCR with Illumina adapter primers. Libraries were purified with AMPure XP beads and quality-checked on a Fragment Analyzer with the HS NGS Fragment kit. Sequencing used an Illumina MiniSeq mid-output kit with around 20% PhiX and 150 cycles of paired-end reads. The authors' pipeline ran thus. Reads were processed with MIGEC version 1.2.9 to group reads by UMI and build error-corrected consensus sequences. Post-processing used modified VDJtools version 1.2.1 scripts and the tcR R package. TCRdb called clones from the public reads with CATT, and repeated DNA sequences were later combined into one row. The V and J calls, along with clone size, are taken from TCRdb and not from the paper's own processing. The sample table holds approximately 2,000 delta-chain clones, of which around 6.2% were seen once. Of the sample, about 50% is held by the ten largest clones.

The data are from a study of DNA immune sequencing with unique molecular identifiers (TCRdb year 2020). For the study in its entirety: gammadelta T cells were enriched from buffy coats using immunomagnetic cell separation, and their genomic DNA was sequenced. Fluorescence-activated cell sorting was used to enrich gammadelta T cells from the PBMC of 10 healthy individuals. In the comparison of enriched versus non-enriched samples, 100 ng of enriched gammadelta T-cell DNA and about 0.98 ug of non-enriched PBMC DNA were sequenced. The study developed and validated an ultrasensitive DNA-based TRD repertoire sequencing method using PCR-introduced unique molecular identifiers. The method was checked using synthetic reference molecules and blood samples from healthy people. All donors were healthy people, and 9 to 11 of the donors were profiled using sorted gammadelta T cells from peripheral blood.

Summary of the overall study and its limitations: Novel TRD sequences not targeted by the primers cannot be detected with the primer-based approach. TRD repertoire diversity varied between healthy donors, with several donors highly oligoclonal where top 5 clonotypes exceeded half of productive molecules. Among clonotypes from healthy donors, the most common TRD rearrangement was TRDV2 paired with TRDJ1.

The receptor's source is a human donor in good health. The receptor chain draws on TRDV1 and TRDJ1, with 13 bases in between that match TRDD3. TCRdb offers no J gene call, so here the DNA was matched to germline to obtain one. What was sequenced was gamma-delta T cells from buffy coat blood. This receptor has the CDR3 CALGESASYHPPHWGIRGIPLDKLIF. Read as DNA, the sequence is TGTGCTCTTGGGGAATCGGCCTCCTACCACCCCCCTCACTGGGGGATACGCGGCATACCTCTCGATAAACTCATCTTT.